Below are 27 T cell receptor beta chains sequenced from a single sample in a study of T cell responses to AZD1222 COVID-19 vaccine. Assay: immunoSEQ multiplex PCR; the TCRdb copy retains only in-frame clones and omits some. The top ten clones hold approximately 15% of a sample with more than 95,000 clones, roughly 84% of them seen once. This sample comprised peripheral blood, obtained 28 days after the second AZD1222 dose. These receptors all come from an adult who received the AZD1222 COVID-19 vaccine.

The chain couples TRBV2 to TRBJ1-5; possibly TRBD1 for D (5 bases). Germline assignment: CDR1 SNHLY and CDR2 FYNNEI. This CDR3 comprises 15 residues. V was shortened by 4 bases and J by 9 bases, with 19 bases between the two germline ends. As DNA, the CDR3 is TGTGCCAGCAGTGGCACCGGGACTCTTACCCCGCCCCAGCATTTT. This gives the protein CASSGTGTLTPPQHF.

V gene TRBV7-3 combines with J gene TRBJ2-5; unclear D gene. The CDR3 sequence is 17 residues long. Germline V gene lookup returns CDR1 SGHTA and CDR2 FQGTGA. Trimming removed 1 base from V and 2 bases from J, with 17 bases in between. The chain's CDR3 is CASSLSGPSLGQETQYF. The CDR3, as DNA: TGTGCCAGCAGCTTAAGTGGGCCCAGCTTAGGGCAAGAGACCCAGTACTTC.

The rearrangement uses TRBV18 and TRBJ2-3, with D possibly matching TRBD1 (8 bases). Germline V lookup: CDR1 KGHSH, CDR2 LQKENI. This CDR3 region has 17 residues. The V and J ends lost 2 bases and 0 bases respectively, with 15 bases between them. CDR3 protein: CASSPDRGGTSTDTQYF. DNA for the CDR3: TGTGCCAGCTCACCAGACAGGGGAGGGACTAGCACAGATACGCAGTATTTT.

V is TRBV9 and J is TRBJ2-3, with D maybe TRBD2 (5 bases). Germline V gives CDR1 SGDLS, CDR2 YYNGEE. V lost 4 bases and J 14 bases, leaving 17 bases between the germline ends. The CDR3 is 12 amino acids. The chain's CDR3 is CASSPNGGLRYF. CDR3 nucleotide sequence: TGTGCCAGCAGCCCAAACGGAGGCTTACGGTATTTT.

This chain connects TRBV7-6 to TRBJ1-6; D gene uncertain. Germline V gene data show CDR1 as SGHVS and CDR2 as FNYEAQ. The length of the CDR3 is 13 residues. With 6 bases removed from V and 5 bases from J, the gap between germline ends came to 8 bases. The DNA of the CDR3 is TGTGCCAGCAGAGACGGAGATAATTCACCCCTCCACTTT. Encoded protein: CASRDGDNSPLHF.

J is TRBJ2-1 and V is TRBV28, with a possible D match to TRBD1 (6 bases). This CDR3 has 18 residues. Germline V CDR1 and CDR2: MDHEN, SYDVKM. With 4 bases removed from V and 4 bases from J, the gap between germline ends came to 23 bases. The CDR3 bases are TGTGCCAGCAGTTCACCCCCCATCCGGGACAACGGATACAATGAGCAGTTCTTC. Residues: CASSSPPIRDNGYNEQFF.

The CDR3 nucleotides are TGCGCCAGCAGCGGGGGGAGCGGGAGGACTGGAGAAGAGACCCAGTACTTC. Protein sequence: CASSGGSGRTGEETQYF. The rearrangement joins TRBV5-1 to TRBJ2-5; 9 nucleotides line up with TRBD2. Germline V gene data show CDR1 as SGHRS and CDR2 as YFSETQ. The CDR3 contains 17 residues. The ends lost 4 bases at V and 3 bases at J; junction bases unmatched: 13.

V is TRBV5-5 and J is TRBJ1-3; no definite D call. This CDR3 has 13 residues. CDR1 SGHKS and CDR2 YYEKEE come from the germline V gene (reference sequence). The V end was cut by 0 bases, the J end by 0 bases, with 1 base between. The CDR3 DNA reads as TGTGCCAGCAGCTTGGACTCTGGAAACACCATATATTTT. This gives the protein CASSLDSGNTIYF.

The chain links TRBV6-2 or TRBV6-3 to TRBJ2-3; 9 bases match TRBD2. The CDR3 extends over 17 amino acids. Trimming cost V 5 bases and J 1 base; bases outside gene matches: 10. CDR1 MNHEY and CDR2 SVGEGT come from the germline V gene. CDR3: CASSRLAGYGGTDTQYF. The CDR3 nucleotides read TGTGCCAGCAGTCGTCTAGCGGGATACGGGGGCACAGATACGCAGTATTTT.

J is TRBJ1-2 and V is TRBV7-2; 7 bases agree with TRBD1. Trimming removed 3 bases from V and 3 bases from J; junction bases left unmatched: 1. Germline CDR1 is SGHTA and CDR2 is FQGNSA. The CDR3 consists of 13 residues. In DNA form, the CDR3 reads TGTGCCAGCAGCTTTACAGGGGACTATGGCTACACCTTC. It translates to CASSFTGDYGYTF. The whole variable domain, filled in from reference TRBV7-2 and TRBJ1-2, reads GAGVSQSPSNKVTEKGKDVELRCDPISGHTALYWYRQSLGQGLEFLIYFQGNSAPDKSGLPSDRFSAERTGGSVSTLTIQRTQQEDSAVYLCASSFTGDYGYTFGSGTRLTVV.

On this clone itself: Since no conserved phenylalanine or tryptophan closes the CDR3, a read error is the likely cause. Because the CDR3's place on the DNA is in doubt, the DNA is left out and the CDR3 is given as listed by TCRdb. V gene TRBV7-9 combines with J gene TRBJ1-1; the table's TRBD1 call for D was not verified on the DNA. The CDR3 is made up of 11 amino acids, end residues included. Germline lookup yields CDR1 SEHNR and CDR2 FQNEAQ (reference sequence). The CDR3 sequence: CASSPGQGAED.

V is TRBV12-3 or TRBV12-4 and J is TRBJ1-1; D possibly corresponds to TRBD1 (6 bases). Trimming took off 6 bases at V and 6 bases at J, with 14 bases between the two ends. The CDR3 is 13 residues long. The CDR3 DNA is TGTGCCAGCAGCGAACAGGGTCCCGCTGAAGCTTTCTTT. Translating it yields CASSEQGPAEAFF.

In DNA form, the CDR3 reads TGTGCCAGCAGTCACCCCCGGGACACCAAGATTACCGGGGAGCTGTTTTTT. Amino acids: CASSHPRDTKITGELFF. The V gene is TRBV27, the J gene TRBJ2-2; D is possibly TRBD1 (6 bases). The V and J ends lost 5 bases and 5 bases respectively, with 21 bases between them. Germline loops: CDR1 MNHEY, CDR2 SMNVEV (reference sequence). CDR3 size: 17 residues.

The chain employs TRBV18 and TRBJ2-7, with D perhaps given as TRBD1 or TRBD2 (5 bases each). Trimming left V 6 bases short and J 0 bases short, with 12 bases between. The CDR3 covers 14 residues. Germline V gene sequence: CDR1 KGHSH, CDR2 LQKENI. CDR3 nucleotide sequence: TGTGCCAGCTCCGCCGGGACCGGCTCCTACGAGCAGTACTTC. Encoded protein: CASSAGTGSYEQYF.

This clone was detected once. The CDR3 bases are TGTGCCAGCAGCTCCAAGGCGCGGGGGAGCACAGATACGCAGTATTTT. It is translated as CASSSKARGSTDTQYF. J is TRBJ2-3 and V is TRBV5-4; 7 nucleotides line up with TRBD2. With V trimmed by 3 bases and J by 0 bases, 7 bases remained unmatched. Germline values: CDR1 SGHNT, CDR2 YYREEE (reference sequence). CDR3 length: 16 residues.

This clone was recorded once. This chain joins TRBV28 and TRBJ2-5, with a possible D match to TRBD2 (6 bases). The V end lost 10 bases, the J end lost 4 bases, and 19 bases lay between the germline ends. The CDR3 is made up of 14 amino acids. CDR1 is MDHEN, CDR2 SYDVKM, per germline. This chain's CDR3 is CATFDSHGGETQYF. As DNA, the CDR3 is TGTGCCACCTTCGACTCTCACGGGGGAGAGACCCAGTACTTC.

This rearrangement joins TRBV2 to TRBJ1-6; D is undetermined. Trimming cost V 3 bases and J 4 bases, with 10 bases left between them. The CDR3 is 15 amino acids. Germline CDR1 is SNHLY and CDR2 is FYNNEI. CDR3 in amino acids: CASSEVGGYNSPLHF. CDR3 DNA sequence: TGTGCCAGCAGTGAGGTCGGAGGTTATAATTCACCCCTCCACTTT.

As concerns this clone: One junction end disagrees with the germline gene, perhaps due to a read error. This chain uses TRBV5-6 with TRBJ1-4, with D uncertain. This CDR3 region has 15 residues. In germline, CDR1 is SGHDT, CDR2 YYEEEE. The CDR3 DNA sequence: TGTGCCAGCAGCTTAACAATTGCAACTAATGGAAAACTGTTTTTT. Amino acid sequence: CASSLTIATNGKLFF.

The V call is TRBV24-1, the J call TRBJ2-5, with 9 bases identical to TRBD1. Germline V gene lookup returns CDR1 KGHDR and CDR2 SFDVKD. This CDR3 is 14 amino acids long. The trim removed 5 bases at V and 5 bases at J, leaving 5 bases unmatched. CDR3 in amino acids: CATSVGTGSETQYF. The CDR3 DNA sequence: TGTGCCACCAGTGTCGGGACAGGGTCGGAGACCCAGTACTTC.

The rearrangement links TRBV30 to TRBJ2-3, with a possible D match to TRBD1 (7 bases). The germline V gene has CDR1 GTSNPN and CDR2 SVGIG (reference sequence). V dropped 2 bases and J dropped 2 bases, with 14 bases sitting between them. The CDR3 is 15 amino acids. The CDR3 DNA sequence: TGTGCCTGGAGTAAGCAGGGGGGTTTCACAGATACGCAGTATTTT. Protein: CAWSKQGGFTDTQYF.

This chain uses TRBV7-9 with TRBJ1-4; TRBD1 matches at 7 bases. The CDR3 is 15 amino acids. From germline, CDR1 is SEHNR and CDR2 FQNEAQ (reference sequence). The junction had 10 bases not matched to a gene; V was cut back by 4 bases and J by 8 bases. CDR3 sequence: CASSSPQGIREKLFF. Here the CDR3 DNA reads TGTGCCAGCAGCTCCCCACAGGGGATTCGCGAAAAACTGTTTTTT.

The V call is TRBV20-1, the J call TRBJ1-2; D not certain. Trimming removed 3 bases from V and 4 bases from J, with 18 bases in between. The germline gives CDR1 DFQATT, CDR2 SNEGSKA (reference sequence). The length of the CDR3 is 15 residues. The DNA of the CDR3 is TGCAGTGCTAGTGCCGGGAGGCGGAACTTCTATGGCTACACCTTC. Its translation is CSASAGRRNFYGYTF.

This clone was found once. The gene calls are TRBV11-1 and TRBJ1-4; D call uncertain. The CDR3 has 15 residues. The V end was cut by 5 bases, the J end by 5 bases, with 15 bases between. The germline V gene has CDR1 SGHAT and CDR2 FQDESV (reference sequence). The CDR3 region has the DNA TGTGCCAGCAGCCCCGTGGGCACTCAAAATGAAAAACTGTTTTTT. This gives the protein CASSPVGTQNEKLFF.

The chain links TRBV4-2 to TRBJ2-1, with D tentatively TRBD2 (6 bases). CDR3 length: 15 residues. Germline CDR1 LGHNA, CDR2 YNFKEQ. The V and J ends lost 0 bases and 9 bases respectively, with 15 bases between them. For the CDR3, the DNA is TGTGCCAGCAGCCAAGATCTCCGGGAGCTAGTTGAGCAGTTCTTC. It specifies CASSQDLRELVEQFF.

The rearrangement joins TRBV6-4 to TRBJ2-3; 9 positions match TRBD2. V was pared by 2 bases and J by 2 bases, with 17 bases of the junction left unmatched. From germline, CDR1 is MRHNA and CDR2 SNTAGT. The CDR3 runs 20 residues. The CDR3 region is CASSDAPAAGGPLSTDTQYF. The CDR3 DNA reads as TGTGCCAGCAGTGACGCCCCTGCGGCGGGAGGGCCTTTATCCACAGATACGCAGTATTTT.

In regard to this clone: This specimen includes other DNA sequences encoding the same CDR3. The genes are TRBV7-9 and TRBJ2-3; D remains ambiguous. The CDR3 spans 13 residues. The germline CDR1 and CDR2 sequences are SEHNR and FQNEAQ (reference sequence). Deletions cut 5 bases from V and 2 bases from J, with 8 bases between. CDR3 coding DNA: TGTGCCAGCAGCGCCACAGTCACAGATACGCAGTATTTT. The encoded protein is CASSATVTDTQYF.

The V gene is TRBV6-1, the J gene TRBJ1-2, with TRBD1 as a possible D gene (5 bases). Trimming pared 3 bases from V and 4 bases from J, leaving 15 bases between. Germline V CDR1 and CDR2: MNHNS, SASEGT. This CDR3 has 15 amino acids. The CDR3 protein is CASSEGGTSSYGYTF. The CDR3 DNA is TGTGCCAGCAGTGAGGGAGGGACTAGCAGCTATGGCTACACCTTC.